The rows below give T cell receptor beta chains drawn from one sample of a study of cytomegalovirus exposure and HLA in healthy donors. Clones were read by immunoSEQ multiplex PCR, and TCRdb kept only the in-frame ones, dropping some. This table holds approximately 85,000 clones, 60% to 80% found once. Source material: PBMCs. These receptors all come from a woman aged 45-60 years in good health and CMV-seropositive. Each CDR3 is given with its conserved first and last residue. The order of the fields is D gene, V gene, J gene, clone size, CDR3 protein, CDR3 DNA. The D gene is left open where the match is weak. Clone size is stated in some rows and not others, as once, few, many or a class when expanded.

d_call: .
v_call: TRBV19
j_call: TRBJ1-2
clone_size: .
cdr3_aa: CASSIEWARGTYGYTF
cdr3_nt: TGTGCCAGTAGTATAGAATGGGCCAGGGGAACCTATGGCTACACCTTC

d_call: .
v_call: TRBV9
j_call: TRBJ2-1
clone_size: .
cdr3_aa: CASSVEGTSGEQFF
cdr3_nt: TGTGCCAGCAGCGTAGAAGGCACGTCCGGGGAGCAGTTCTTC

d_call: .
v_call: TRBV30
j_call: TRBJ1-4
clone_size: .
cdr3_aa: CAWSVRGANEKLFF
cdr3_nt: TGTGCCTGGAGTGTGCGGGGGGCTAATGAAAAACTGTTTTTT

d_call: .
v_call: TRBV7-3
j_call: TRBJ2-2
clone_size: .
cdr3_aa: CASSSQGGGELFF
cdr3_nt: TGTGCCAGCAGCTCACAGGGCGGGGGGGAGCTGTTTTTT

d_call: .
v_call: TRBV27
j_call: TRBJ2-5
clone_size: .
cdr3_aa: CASSLRGGPTFGETQYF
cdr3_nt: TGTGCCAGCAGTTTAAGGGGGGGGCCTACGTTTGGTGAGACCCAGTACTTC

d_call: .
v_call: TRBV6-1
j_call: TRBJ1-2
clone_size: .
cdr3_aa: CASSEPQVNYGYTF
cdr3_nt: TGTGCCAGCAGTGAACCACAGGTGAACTATGGCTACACCTTC

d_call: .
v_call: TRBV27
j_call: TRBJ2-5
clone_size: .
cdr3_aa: CASSLGANPRETQYF
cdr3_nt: TGTGCCAGCAGTTTGGGAGCGAACCCCCGTGAGACCCAGTACTTC

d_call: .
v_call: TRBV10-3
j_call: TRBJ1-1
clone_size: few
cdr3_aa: CASSERLENTEAFF
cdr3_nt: TGTGCCTCCTCGGAGAGGTTAGAGAACACTGAAGCTTTCTTT

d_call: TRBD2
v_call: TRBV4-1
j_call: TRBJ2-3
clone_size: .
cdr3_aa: CASSQDFGGSWTDTQYF
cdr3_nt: TGCGCCAGCAGCCAAGATTTCGGCGGGAGCTGGACAGATACGCAGTATTTT

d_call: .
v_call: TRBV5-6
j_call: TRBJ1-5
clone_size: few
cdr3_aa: CASSLATTGLNQPQHF
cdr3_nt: TGTGCCAGCAGCTTGGCCACGACAGGTCTGAATCAGCCCCAGCATTTT

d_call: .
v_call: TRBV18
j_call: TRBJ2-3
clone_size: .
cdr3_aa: CASSQQVTSTDTQYF
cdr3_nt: TGTGCCAGCTCGCAGCAGGTTACTAGCACAGATACGCAGTATTTT

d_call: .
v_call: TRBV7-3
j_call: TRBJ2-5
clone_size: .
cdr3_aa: CASSLSGYYQETQYF
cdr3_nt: TGTGCCAGCAGCTTAAGCGGGTACTACCAAGAGACCCAGTACTTC

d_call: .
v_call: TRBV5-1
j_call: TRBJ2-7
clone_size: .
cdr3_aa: CASRPDTGYEQYF
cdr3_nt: TGCGCCAGCAGACCCGATACAGGGTACGAGCAGTACTTC

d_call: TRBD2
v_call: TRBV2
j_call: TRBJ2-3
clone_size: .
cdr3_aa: CASSLAGYTDTQYF
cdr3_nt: TGTGCCAGCAGTCTAGCGGGATACACAGATACGCAGTATTTT

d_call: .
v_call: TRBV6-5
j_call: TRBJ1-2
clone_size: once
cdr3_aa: CASQPLSRGTYGYTF
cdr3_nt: TGTGCCAGCCAACCCCTATCGCGAGGGACTTATGGCTACACCTTC

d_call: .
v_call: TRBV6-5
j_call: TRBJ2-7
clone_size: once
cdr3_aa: CASSYSMHRSYEQYF
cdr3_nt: TGTGCCAGCAGTTACTCGATGCACCGTAGCTACGAGCAGTACTTC

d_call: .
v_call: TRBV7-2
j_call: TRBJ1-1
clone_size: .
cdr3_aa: CASSLLGGVLNTEAFF
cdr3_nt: TGTGCCAGCAGCCTATTGGGGGGGGTTCTGAACACTGAAGCTTTCTTT

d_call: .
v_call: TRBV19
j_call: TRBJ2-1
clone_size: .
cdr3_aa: CASSIPWTSGVRFF
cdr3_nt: TGTGCCAGCAGTATTCCATGGACCAGCGGAGTCCGGTTCTTC

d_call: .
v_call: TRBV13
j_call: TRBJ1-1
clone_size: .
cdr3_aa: CASSQGDTEAFF
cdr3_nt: TGTGCCAGCAGCCAAGGGGACACTGAAGCTTTCTTT

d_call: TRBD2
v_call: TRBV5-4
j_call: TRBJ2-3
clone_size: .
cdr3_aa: CASSLGGGDSTDTQYF
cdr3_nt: TGTGCCAGCAGCTTGGGCGGGGGGGATAGCACAGATACGCAGTATTTT

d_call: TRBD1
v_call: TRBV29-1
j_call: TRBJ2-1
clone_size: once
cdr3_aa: CSVEDRGLLNEQFF
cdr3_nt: TGCAGCGTTGAGGACAGGGGCCTCCTCAATGAGCAGTTCTTC

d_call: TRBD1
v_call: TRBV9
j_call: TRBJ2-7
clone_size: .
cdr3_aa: CASSPDRGTYEQYF
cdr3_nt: TGTGCCAGCAGTCCGGACAGGGGAACCTACGAGCAGTACTTC

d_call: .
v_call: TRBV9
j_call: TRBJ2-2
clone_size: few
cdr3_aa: CASSVTSGNTGELFF
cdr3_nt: TGTGCCAGCAGCGTAACTTCGGGGAACACCGGGGAGCTGTTTTTT

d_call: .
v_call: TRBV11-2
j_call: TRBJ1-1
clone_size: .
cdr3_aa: CASSRPGGGTEAFF
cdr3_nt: TGTGCCAGCAGCCGTCCCGGGGGGGGGACTGAAGCTTTCTTT

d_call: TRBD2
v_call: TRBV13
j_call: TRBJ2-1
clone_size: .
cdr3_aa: CASSLLGGGNEQFF
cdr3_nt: TGTGCCAGCAGCTTACTCGGGGGGGGCAATGAGCAGTTCTTC

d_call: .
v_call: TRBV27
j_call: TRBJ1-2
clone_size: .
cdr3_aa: CASSFGGGYGYTF
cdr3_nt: TGTGCCAGCAGTTTTGGGGGCGGCTATGGCTACACCTTC

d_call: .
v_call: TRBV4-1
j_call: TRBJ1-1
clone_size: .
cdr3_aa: CASSQKPQGFTEAFF
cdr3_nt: TGCGCCAGCAGCCAAAAACCTCAGGGGTTCACTGAAGCTTTCTTT

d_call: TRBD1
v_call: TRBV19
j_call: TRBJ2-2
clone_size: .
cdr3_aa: CASSTDRGNTGELFF
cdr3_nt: TGTGCCAGTAGTACGGACAGGGGGAACACCGGGGAGCTGTTTTTT

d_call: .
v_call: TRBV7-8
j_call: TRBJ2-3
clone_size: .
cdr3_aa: CASSLELAYTDTQYF
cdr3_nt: TGTGCCAGCAGCTTAGAGCTCGCCTACACAGATACGCAGTATTTT

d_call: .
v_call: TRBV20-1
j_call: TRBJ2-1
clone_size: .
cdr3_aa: CSARDRGMQFF
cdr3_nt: TGCAGTGCTAGAGATCGGGGTATGCAGTTCTTC

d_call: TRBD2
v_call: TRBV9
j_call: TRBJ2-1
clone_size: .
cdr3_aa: CASSAVAGGPNEQFF
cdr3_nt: TGTGCCAGCAGCGCAGTAGCGGGAGGGCCGAATGAGCAGTTCTTC

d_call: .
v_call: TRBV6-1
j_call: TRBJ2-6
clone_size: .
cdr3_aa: CASGGDSGANVLTF
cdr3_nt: TGTGCCAGCGGAGGGGACTCTGGGGCCAACGTCCTGACTTTC